The clone carrying this T cell receptor (beta chain) was picked up one time. What it recognizes is unknown. These data come from a study of glioma-infiltrating T cells. Study findings and constraints: Tissue-blood divergence was below expectation in non-neoplastic patients, above in gliomas. Tissue and blood shared very few CDR3 sequences.

TCR alpha and beta CDR3 regions were amplified from RNA using iRepertoire nested multiplex PCR. For one-step reverse transcription and amplification, about 85-400 ng of tissue mRNA or PBMC total RNA was used. TCRdb reanalysed the multiplex PCR reads using MiXCR and keeps one entry per CDR3 protein. The table records around 140,000 distinct CDR3 sequences, 39% of them present only once. Germline CDR1 is MGHRA and CDR2 is YSYEKL. The CDR3 length is 18 residues. Trimming left V 0 bases short and J 3 bases short, with 17 bases between. Sequenced: glioma tissue, nonneoplastic brain tissue, or PBMCs (not recorded which). The TCR comes from a human donor with low-grade glioma or glioblastoma, undergoing nonglioma brain surgery, or in good health (not recorded which). This chain uses TRBV4-1 with TRBJ1-4; D might be TRBD1 (6 bases). The CDR3 DNA follows: TGCGCCAGCAGCCAAGAGGGGCAGGGGATCGGAGCTAATGAAAAACTGTTTTTT. Amino acid sequence: CASSQEGQGIGANEKLFF.